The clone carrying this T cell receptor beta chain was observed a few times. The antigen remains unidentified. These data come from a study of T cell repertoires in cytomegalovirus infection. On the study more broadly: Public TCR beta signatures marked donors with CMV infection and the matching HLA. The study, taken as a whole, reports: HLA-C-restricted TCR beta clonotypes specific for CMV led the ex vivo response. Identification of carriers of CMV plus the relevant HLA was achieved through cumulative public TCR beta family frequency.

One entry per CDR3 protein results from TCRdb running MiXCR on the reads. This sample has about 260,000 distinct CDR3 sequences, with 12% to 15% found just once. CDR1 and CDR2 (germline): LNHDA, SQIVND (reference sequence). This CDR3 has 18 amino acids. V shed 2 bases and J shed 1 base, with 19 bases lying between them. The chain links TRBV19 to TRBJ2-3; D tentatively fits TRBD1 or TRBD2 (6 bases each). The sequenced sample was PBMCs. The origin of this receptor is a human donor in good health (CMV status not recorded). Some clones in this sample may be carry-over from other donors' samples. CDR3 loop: CASSIRSWGAGGTDTQYF. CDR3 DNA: TGTGCCAGTAGTATAAGGAGTTGGGGGGCAGGAGGCACAGATACGCAGTATTTT.